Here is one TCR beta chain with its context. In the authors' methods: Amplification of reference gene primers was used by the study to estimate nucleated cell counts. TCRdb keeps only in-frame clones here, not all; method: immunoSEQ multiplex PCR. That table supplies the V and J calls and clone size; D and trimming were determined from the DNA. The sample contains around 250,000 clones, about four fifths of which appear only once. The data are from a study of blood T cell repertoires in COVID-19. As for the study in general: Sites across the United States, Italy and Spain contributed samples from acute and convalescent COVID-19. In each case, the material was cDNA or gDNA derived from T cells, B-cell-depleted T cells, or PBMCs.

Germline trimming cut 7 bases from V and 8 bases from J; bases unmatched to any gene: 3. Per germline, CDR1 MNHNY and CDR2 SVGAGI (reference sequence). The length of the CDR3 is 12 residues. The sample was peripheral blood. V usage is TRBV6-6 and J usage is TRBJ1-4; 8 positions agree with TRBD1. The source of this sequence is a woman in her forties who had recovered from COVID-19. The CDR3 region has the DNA TGTGCCAGCAAAAGACAGGGGGAAAAACTGTTTTTT. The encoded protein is CASKRQGEKLFF.